This TCR beta chain appears in the sequencing data of a study of blood T cell repertoires in COVID-19. Study-wide context: Whether acute or convalescent, the COVID-19 samples came from the United States, Italy and Spain.

Here immunoSEQ multiplex PCR was the method, and the copy in TCRdb shows in-frame clones only, minus some. Of roughly 97,000 clones in the sample, about four fifths were seen once. Germline V gene data show CDR1 as LNHDA and CDR2 as SQIVND (reference sequence). The CDR3 has 14 amino acids. Trimming cost V 7 bases and J 2 bases, with 12 bases left between them. Specimen: peripheral blood. V is TRBV19 and J is TRBJ1-3, with no clear D. This sequence originates from a woman older than 75 with active or convalescent COVID-19. For the CDR3, the DNA is TGTGCCAGTACTCAAACAGTCACTGGAAACACCATATATTTT. Translated, it gives CASTQTVTGNTIYF.